This T cell receptor (beta chain) came from a study of PD-L1 blockade in urothelial cancer. General study results and limits: Larger 3-week expansion of tumor-associated blood clones was seen in durable-benefit patients.

Details on this clone: What it recognizes is unknown.

This CDR3 has 14 residues. Trimming cost V 2 bases and J 3 bases, with 10 bases left between them. CDR1 KGHSH and CDR2 LQKENI come from the germline V gene. This table comes from immunoSEQ multiplex PCR, and its TCRdb copy is limited to in-frame clones, with some not included. The data show roughly 100,000 clones, approximately 82% seen once. Described time point: peripheral blood 6 weeks after treatment start. Specimen: PBMCs, collected around atezolizumab (anti-PD-L1) treatment. This receptor was taken from a man between 65 and 85 years old with urothelial cancer. The chain employs TRBV18 and TRBJ1-1; D gene uncertain. The CDR3: CASSPAVWDTEAFF. DNA of the CDR3: TGTGCCAGCTCACCAGCGGTTTGGGACACTGAAGCTTTCTTT.